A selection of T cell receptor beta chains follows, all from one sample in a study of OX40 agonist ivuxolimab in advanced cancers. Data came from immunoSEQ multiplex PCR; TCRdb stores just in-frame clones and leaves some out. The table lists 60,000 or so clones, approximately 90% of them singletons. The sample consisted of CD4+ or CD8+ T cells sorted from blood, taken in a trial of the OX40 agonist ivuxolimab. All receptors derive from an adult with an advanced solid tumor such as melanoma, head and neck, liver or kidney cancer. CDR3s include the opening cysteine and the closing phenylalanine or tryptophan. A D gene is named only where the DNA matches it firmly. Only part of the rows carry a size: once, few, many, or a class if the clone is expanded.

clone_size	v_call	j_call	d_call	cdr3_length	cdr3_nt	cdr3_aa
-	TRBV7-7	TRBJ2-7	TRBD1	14	TGTGCCAGCAGCTTGGGACAGGGTGGCTACGAGCAGTACTTC	CASSLGQGGYEQYF
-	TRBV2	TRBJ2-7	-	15	TGTGCCAGCACCGAACCGGGGTCCCCCTCCTACGAGCAGTACTTC	CASTEPGSPSYEQYF
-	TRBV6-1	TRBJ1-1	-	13	TGTGCCAGCAGTGTCCAAGGGAACACTGAAGCTTTCTTT	CASSVQGNTEAFF
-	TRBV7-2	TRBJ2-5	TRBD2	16	TGTGCCAGCAGCTTAGGACTAGCGGGAGGGCAAGAGACCCAGTACTTC	CASSLGLAGGQETQYF
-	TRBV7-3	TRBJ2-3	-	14	TGTGCCAGCAGCTTAGGGCATAGCACAGATACGCAGTATTTT	CASSLGHSTDTQYF
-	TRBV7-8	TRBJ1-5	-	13	TGTGCCAGCAGCCCAGGGAGCAATCAGCCCCAGCATTTT	CASSPGSNQPQHF
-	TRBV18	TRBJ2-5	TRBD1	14	TGTGCCAGCTCACCATCGACAGGGGTAGAGACCCAGTACTTC	CASSPSTGVETQYF
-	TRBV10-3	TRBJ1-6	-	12	TGTGCCATCAACGGAAATAATTCACCCCTCCACTTT	CAINGNNSPLHF
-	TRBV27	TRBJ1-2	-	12	TGTGCCAGCAGTTTAGCGGGCGGGACCTACACCTTC	CASSLAGGTYTF
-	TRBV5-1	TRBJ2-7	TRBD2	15	TGCGCCAGCAGCTTACTAGCGGGAGGGCCCTACGAGCAGTACTTC	CASSLLAGGPYEQYF
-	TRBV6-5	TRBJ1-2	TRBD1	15	TGTGCCAGCAGTTACCGACAGGGTATCGGCTATGGCTACACCTTC	CASSYRQGIGYGYTF
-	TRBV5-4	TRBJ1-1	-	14	TGTGCCAGCAGCTTGGCCTTAAAAGGGAGTGAAGCTTTCTTT	CASSLALKGSEAFF
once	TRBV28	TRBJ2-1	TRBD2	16	TGTGCCAGCAGTTTATTCGGACTAGCGGGAGCCAATGAGCAGTTCTTC	CASSLFGLAGANEQFF
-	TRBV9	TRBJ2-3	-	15	TGTGCCAGCAGCGTAACGTCTTTGGGGATAGATACGCAGTATTTT	CASSVTSLGIDTQYF
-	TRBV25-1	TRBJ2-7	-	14	TGTGCCAGCGCCCCCGGGGGCGCGAGCCTCGAGCAGTACTTC	CASAPGGASLEQYF
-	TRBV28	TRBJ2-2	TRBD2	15	TGTGCCAGCACGGCGGGAGGAACGAACACCGGGGAGCTGTTTTTT	CASTAGGTNTGELFF
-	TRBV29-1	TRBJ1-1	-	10	TGCAGCGGCTGGGAGGCTGAAGCTTTCTTT	CSGWEAEAFF
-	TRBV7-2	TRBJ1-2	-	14	TGTGCCAGCAGCTTAGATCCAGGAGACTATGGCTACACCTTC	CASSLDPGDYGYTF
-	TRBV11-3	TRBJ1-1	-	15	TGTGCCAGCAGCCGAGGCGGGATAATGAACACTGAAGCTTTCTTT	CASSRGGIMNTEAFF
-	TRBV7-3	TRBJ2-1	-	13	TGTGCCAGCAGCTTAATCTCCCACAATGAGCAGTTCTTC	CASSLISHNEQFF
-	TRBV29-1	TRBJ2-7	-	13	TGCAGCGTTGAAGGGCAGGGTACCCGCGAGCAGTACTTC	CSVEGQGTREQYF
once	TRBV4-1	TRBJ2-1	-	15	TGCGCCAGCAGCCAAGCGGGGAGAAACAACAATGAGCAGTTCTTC	CASSQAGRNNNEQFF
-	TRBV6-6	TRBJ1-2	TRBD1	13	TGTGCCAGCAGCCTGGGACAGAACTATGGCTACACCTTC	CASSLGQNYGYTF
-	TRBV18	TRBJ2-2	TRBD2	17	TGTGCCAGCTCCCCAGCGACTAGCGGGACGAACACCGGGGAGCTGTTTTTT	CASSPATSGTNTGELFF
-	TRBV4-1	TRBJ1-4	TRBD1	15	TGCGCCAGCAGCCAAGCCGTCAGGGGGAATGAAAAACTGTTTTTT	CASSQAVRGNEKLFF
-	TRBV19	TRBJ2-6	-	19	TGTGCCAGTAGTATAGATCTATTAGGCGGGGGCGCCGGGGCCAACGTCCTGACTTTC	CASSIDLLGGGAGANVLTF
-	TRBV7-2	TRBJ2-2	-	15	TGTGCCAGCAGGGGAGACAGATCGGGCACCGGGGAGCTGTTTTTT	CASRGDRSGTGELFF
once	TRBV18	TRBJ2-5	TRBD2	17	TGTGCCAGCTCACCAAGGGGGATAGCGGGAGGCGGCGAGACCCAGTACTTC	CASSPRGIAGGGETQYF
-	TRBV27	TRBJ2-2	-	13	TGTGCCAGCAGTTCCGTCAACACCGGGGAGCTGTTTTTT	CASSSVNTGELFF
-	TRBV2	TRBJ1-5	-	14	TGTGCCAGCAGGGAATCCTGGGTCGGGCAGCCCCAGCATTTT	CASRESWVGQPQHF
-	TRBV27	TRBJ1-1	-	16	TGTGCCAGCAGTTTACGGGGAGGTTGGGACGGCACTGAAGCTTTCTTT	CASSLRGGWDGTEAFF
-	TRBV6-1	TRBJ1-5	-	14	TGTGCCAGCATGTTGGATAATAGCAATCAGCCCCAGCATTTT	CASMLDNSNQPQHF
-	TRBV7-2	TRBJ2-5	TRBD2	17	TGTGCCAGCAGCTTAGCGTTGGCTAGCGGGAGAAGGGAGACCCAGTACTTC	CASSLALASGRRETQYF
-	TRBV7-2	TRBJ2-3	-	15	TGTGCCAGCAGCTTAGGGGGGAGGTTCACAGATACGCAGTATTTT	CASSLGGRFTDTQYF
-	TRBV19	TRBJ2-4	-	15	TGTGCCAGTAGTCGATCTGACCTAGCCAAAAACATTCAGTACTTC	CASSRSDLAKNIQYF